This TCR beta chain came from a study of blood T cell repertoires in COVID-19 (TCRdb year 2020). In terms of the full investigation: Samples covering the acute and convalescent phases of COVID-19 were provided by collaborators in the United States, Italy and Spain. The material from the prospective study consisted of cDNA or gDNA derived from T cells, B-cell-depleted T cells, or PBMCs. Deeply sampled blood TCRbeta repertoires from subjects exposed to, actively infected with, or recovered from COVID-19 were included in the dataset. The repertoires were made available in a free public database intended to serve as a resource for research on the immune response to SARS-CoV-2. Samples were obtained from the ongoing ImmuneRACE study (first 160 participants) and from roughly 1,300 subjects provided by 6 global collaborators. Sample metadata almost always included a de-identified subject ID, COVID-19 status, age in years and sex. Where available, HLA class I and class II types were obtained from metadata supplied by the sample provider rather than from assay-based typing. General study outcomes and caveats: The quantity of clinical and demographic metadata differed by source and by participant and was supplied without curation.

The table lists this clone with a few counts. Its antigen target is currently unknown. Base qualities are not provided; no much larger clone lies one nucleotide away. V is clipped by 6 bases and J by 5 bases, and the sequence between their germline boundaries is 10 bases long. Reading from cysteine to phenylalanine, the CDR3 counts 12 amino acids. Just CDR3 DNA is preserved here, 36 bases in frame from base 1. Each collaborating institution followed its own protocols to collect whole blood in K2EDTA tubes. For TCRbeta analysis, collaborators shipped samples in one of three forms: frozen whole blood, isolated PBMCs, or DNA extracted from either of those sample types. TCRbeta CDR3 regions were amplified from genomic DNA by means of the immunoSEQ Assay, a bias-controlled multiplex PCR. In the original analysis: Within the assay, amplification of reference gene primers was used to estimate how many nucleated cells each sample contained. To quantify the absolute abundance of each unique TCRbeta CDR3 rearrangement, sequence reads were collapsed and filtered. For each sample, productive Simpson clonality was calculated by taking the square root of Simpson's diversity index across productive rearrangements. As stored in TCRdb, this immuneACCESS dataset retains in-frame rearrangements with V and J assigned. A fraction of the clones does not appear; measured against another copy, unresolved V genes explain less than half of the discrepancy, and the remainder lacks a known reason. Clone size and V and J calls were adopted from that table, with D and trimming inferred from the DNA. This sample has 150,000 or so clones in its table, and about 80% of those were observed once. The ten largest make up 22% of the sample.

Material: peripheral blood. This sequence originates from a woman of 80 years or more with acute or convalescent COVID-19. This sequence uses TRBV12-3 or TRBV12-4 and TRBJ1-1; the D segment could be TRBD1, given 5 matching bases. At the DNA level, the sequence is TGTGCCAGCAGATCTAAGGGGACTGAAGCTTTCTTT. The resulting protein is CASRSKGTEAFF.